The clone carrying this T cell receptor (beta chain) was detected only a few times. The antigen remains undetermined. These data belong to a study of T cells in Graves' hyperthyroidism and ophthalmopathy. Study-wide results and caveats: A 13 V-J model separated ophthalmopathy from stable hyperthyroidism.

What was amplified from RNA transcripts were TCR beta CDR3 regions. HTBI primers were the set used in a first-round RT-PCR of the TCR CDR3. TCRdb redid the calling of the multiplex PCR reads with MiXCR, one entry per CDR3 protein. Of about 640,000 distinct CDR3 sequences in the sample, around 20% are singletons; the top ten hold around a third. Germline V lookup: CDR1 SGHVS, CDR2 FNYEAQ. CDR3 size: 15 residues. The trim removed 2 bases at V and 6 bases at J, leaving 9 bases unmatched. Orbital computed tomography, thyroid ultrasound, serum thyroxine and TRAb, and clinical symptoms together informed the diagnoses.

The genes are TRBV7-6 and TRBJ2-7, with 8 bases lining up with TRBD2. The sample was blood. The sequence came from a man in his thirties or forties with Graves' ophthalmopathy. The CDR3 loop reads CASSLSLAGLGEQYF. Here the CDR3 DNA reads TGTGCCAGCAGCTTAAGCCTAGCGGGTTTGGGCGAGCAGTACTTC.